The clone carrying this T cell receptor (beta chain) was seen at least ten times. This entry belongs to a study of blood T cell repertoires in COVID-19. Study-level background: Nucleic acid was either cDNA or gDNA, and it came from T cells, B-cell-depleted T cells, or PBMCs.

The CDR3 contains 14 residues. Germline V gives CDR1 MNHEY, CDR2 SVGAGI. Trimming took off 7 bases at V and 6 bases at J, with 15 bases between the two ends. Assay used: immunoSEQ multiplex PCR; TCRdb lists only in-frame clones, some missing. The sample lists 60,000 to 70,000 clones, 75% to 80% occurring once. The specimen was peripheral blood. This clonotype was sampled from a woman aged 80 or older with acute or convalescent COVID-19. The chain links TRBV6-5 to TRBJ1-4; D is possibly TRBD1 (6 bases). The chain's CDR3 is CASKDSGWDEKLFF. CDR3 in DNA: TGTGCCAGCAAGGACAGTGGATGGGATGAAAAACTGTTTTTT.